These 25 T cell receptor beta chains came from one sample sequenced in a study of T cell responses to AZD1222 COVID-19 vaccine. The repertoire was sequenced with immunoSEQ multiplex PCR; TCRdb's copy has only in-frame clones and lacks some. The table records 120,000 or so clones, around 90% of them present only once. This specimen was peripheral blood, taken on day 0 of AZD1222 vaccination. The source of these receptors is an adult in good health.

This clone is a singleton in its sample. This sequence joins TRBV29-1 and TRBJ2-7; D is unclear. Germline CDR1 is SQVTM and CDR2 is ANQGSEA. The ends were cut back, 4 bases at V and 3 bases at J, with 13 bases in the middle. The CDR3 extends over 13 amino acids. The CDR3 coding sequence is TGCAGCGTTGGCCGGGCCAATAACTACGAGCAGTACTTC. As protein: CSVGRANNYEQYF.

This chain uses TRBV30 with TRBJ2-3; D remains unclear. Germline loops: CDR1 GTSNPN, CDR2 SVGIG (reference sequence). V gave up 0 bases and J gave up 1 base, with 5 bases separating them. The CDR3 sequence is 13 residues long. This CDR3 reads CAWSVAGTDTQYF. The CDR3 coding sequence is TGTGCCTGGAGTGTAGCTGGCACAGATACGCAGTATTTT. The full variable domain, rest sourced from reference TRBV30 and TRBJ2-3, is SQTIHQWPATLVQPVGSPLSLECTVEGTSNPNLYWYRQAAGRGLQLLFYSVGIGQISSEVPQNLSASRPQDRQFILSSKKLLLSDSGFYLCAWSVAGTDTQYFGPGTRLTVL.

This clone was seen once. The chain combines TRBV6-5 with TRBJ2-1; 10 bases match TRBD2. Germline lookup yields CDR1 MNHEY and CDR2 SVGAGI. This CDR3 is 15 amino acids long. Trimming at V came to 1 base and at J to 8 bases, leaving 5 bases not matched to a gene. The chain's CDR3 is CASSYYGLAEDEQFF. The CDR3 bases are TGTGCCAGCAGTTACTATGGACTAGCGGAGGATGAGCAGTTCTTC.

The chain combines TRBV6-1 with TRBJ1-5; D remains unclear. Germline V lookup: CDR1 MNHNS, CDR2 SASEGT. The CDR3 covers 13 residues. V was cut by 3 bases and J by 6 bases, with 9 bases left in between. The CDR3 DNA follows: TGTGCCAGCAGTGACAGCCTGGGTCAGCCCCAGCATTTT. It is translated as CASSDSLGQPQHF.

This chain connects TRBV5-1 to TRBJ1-2; TRBD1 might be the D (5 bases). V was pared by 0 bases and J by 2 bases, with 17 bases between. The CDR3 extends over 17 amino acids. The germline CDR1 and CDR2 sequences are SGHRS and YFSETQ. The CDR3 nucleotides are TGCGCCAGCAGCTTGGGCTTTCGAGCAGGGTCGAACTATGGCTACACCTTC. Translating it yields CASSLGFRAGSNYGYTF. The full variable domain, completed using reference TRBV5-1 and TRBJ1-2, is KAGVTQTPRYLIKTRGQQVTLSCSPISGHRSVSWYQQTPGQGLQFLFEYFSETQRNKGNFPGRFSGRQFSNSRSEMNVSTLELGDSALYLCASSLGFRAGSNYGYTFGSGTRLTVV.

This chain connects TRBV7-9 to TRBJ1-3, with 7 bases matching TRBD1. The junction had 7 bases not matched to a gene; V was cut back by 5 bases and J by 0 bases. The CDR3 loop spans 16 amino acids. CDR1 and CDR2 from the germline V gene are SEHNR and FQNEAQ (reference sequence). DNA for the CDR3: TGTGCCAGCAGCCTGCACAGGGGATACTCTGGAAACACCATATATTTT. Translating gives CASSLHRGYSGNTIYF. Complete variable domain (other parts from reference TRBV7-9 and TRBJ1-3): DTGVSQNPRHKITKRGQNVTFRCDPISEHNRLYWYRQTLGQGPEFLTYFQNEAQLEKSRLLSDRFSAERPKGSFSTLEIQRTEQGDSAMYLCASSLHRGYSGNTIYFGEGSWLTVV.

This clone was detected once. The CDR3 protein is CASSYGTSYGYTF. For the CDR3, the DNA is TGTGCCAGCAGTTACGGGACAAGCTATGGCTACACCTTC. This chain uses TRBV6-5 with TRBJ1-2; D is perhaps TRBD1 (6 bases). Germline V gives CDR1 MNHEY, CDR2 SVGAGI. The CDR3 length is 13 residues. V dropped 2 bases and J dropped 4 bases, with 8 bases sitting between them.

The rearrangement uses TRBV7-9 and TRBJ1-2; tentatively, D is TRBD1 (6 bases). This CDR3 is 14 amino acids long. V was clipped by 5 bases and J by 0 bases, with 10 bases between them. Germline CDR1 and CDR2: SEHNR and FQNEAQ (reference sequence). This chain's CDR3 is CASSPPGANYGYTF. Written as DNA, the CDR3 is TGTGCCAGCAGCCCCCCAGGGGCTAACTATGGCTACACCTTC. Together with reference TRBV7-9 and TRBJ1-2, the CDR3 gives the full variable domain: DTGVSQNPRHKITKRGQNVTFRCDPISEHNRLYWYRQTLGQGPEFLTYFQNEAQLEKSRLLSDRFSAERPKGSFSTLEIQRTEQGDSAMYLCASSPPGANYGYTFGSGTRLTVV.

This chain connects TRBV2 to TRBJ1-5, with 9 nucleotides matching TRBD1. The J segment lost 5 bases and the V segment lost 3 bases, leaving 5 bases of the junction unmatched. Germline values: CDR1 SNHLY, CDR2 FYNNEI. The CDR3 has 15 residues. CDR3 DNA: TGTGCCAGCAGTGACCATACAGGGGGCTATCAGCCCCAGCATTTT. Protein sequence: CASSDHTGGYQPQHF.

This chain joins TRBV6-1 and TRBJ1-2; 7 nucleotides match TRBD1. The CDR3 runs to 14 residues. J lost 8 bases, V lost 1 base, and 7 bases had no gene match. Germline CDR1 MNHNS, CDR2 SASEGT. The CDR3 loop is CASSEGGGPIGYTF. Here the CDR3 DNA reads TGTGCCAGCAGTGAAGGAGGGGGCCCGATAGGCTACACCTTC.

This clone occurred once. This chain uses TRBV24-1 with TRBJ2-1, with D tentatively TRBD1 or TRBD2 (5 bases each). This CDR3 is built from 13 residues. V was pared by 8 bases and J by 5 bases, with 12 bases between. The germline V gene has CDR1 KGHDR and CDR2 SFDVKD. The CDR3 DNA reads as TGTGCCACCACTCCCGGGGCCAACAATGAGCAGTTCTTC. Protein sequence: CATTPGANNEQFF.

V is TRBV30 and J is TRBJ2-1; 7 positions match TRBD2. Germline V gene sequence: CDR1 GTSNPN, CDR2 SVGIG (reference sequence). J was trimmed by 5 bases and V by 5 bases; bases with no gene match: 12. CDR3 length: 15 amino acids. The CDR3 reads CAWGPGLAVDNEQFF. The DNA of the CDR3 is TGTGCCTGGGGGCCCGGTCTAGCGGTCGACAATGAGCAGTTCTTC.

CDR3 in amino acids: CASSEELGTGVGQPQHF. CDR3 nucleotide sequence: TGTGCCAGCAGTGAAGAGTTGGGGACAGGCGTCGGTCAGCCCCAGCATTTT. The V and J genes are TRBV6-1 and TRBJ1-5; 8 bases align to TRBD1. This CDR3 has 17 residues. Germline V gene data show CDR1 as MNHNS and CDR2 as SASEGT. J lost 6 bases, V lost 1 base, and 11 bases had no gene match.

This chain uses TRBV10-2 with TRBJ1-4, with D unclear. The CDR3 extends over 14 amino acids. Germline V gene data show CDR1 as WSHSY and CDR2 as SAAADI. Trimming took 6 bases from V and 0 from J, leaving 8 bases between them. The CDR3 spells CASRHPATNEKLFF. The DNA of the CDR3 is TGCGCCAGCAGACATCCCGCAACTAATGAAAAACTGTTTTTT.

The chain has TRBV28 and TRBJ1-5; unclear D gene. In germline, CDR1 is MDHEN, CDR2 SYDVKM. Trimming left V 8 bases short and J 5 bases short, with 13 bases between. The CDR3 loop spans 13 amino acids. In DNA form, the CDR3 reads TGTGCCAGCCAGGACGGCGGGCATCAGCCCCAGCATTTT. This encodes CASQDGGHQPQHF.

CDR3 DNA sequence: TGTGCCAGCAGCGTGGGACAGGGAGATCAGCCCCAGCATTTT. This encodes CASSVGQGDQPQHF. V is TRBV9 and J is TRBJ1-5, with 9 bases that match TRBD1. The J segment lost 5 bases and the V segment lost 2 bases, leaving 2 bases of the junction unmatched. Germline CDR1 SGDLS, CDR2 YYNGEE. This CDR3 is 14 amino acids long.

This sequence joins TRBV9 and TRBJ2-5; D possibly corresponds to TRBD1 (5 bases). The ends were cut back, 4 bases at V and 1 base at J, with 17 bases in the middle. The germline CDR1 and CDR2 sequences are SGDLS and YYNGEE. The length of the CDR3 is 16 residues. CDR3 amino acids: CASSSNAREVQETQYF. In DNA, the CDR3 is TGTGCCAGCAGCTCAAATGCCAGGGAAGTCCAAGAGACCCAGTACTTC. Looking up the rest from reference TRBV9 and TRBJ2-5 gives the full variable domain: DSGVTQTPKHLITATGQRVTLRCSPRSGDLSVYWYQQSLDQGLQFLIQYYNGEERAKGNILERFSAQQFPDLHSELNLSSLELGDSALYFCASSSNAREVQETQYFGPGTRLLVL.

The CDR3 nucleotides are TGCAGCGGCGCAAGGGGGCCGAACACCGGGGAGCTGTTTTTT. This encodes CSGARGPNTGELFF. The gene calls are TRBV29-1 and TRBJ2-2, with 7 bases fitting TRBD1. Trimming cost V 7 bases and J 0 bases; bases outside gene matches: 5. The germline V gene encodes CDR1 SQVTM and CDR2 ANQGSEA. The CDR3 totals 14 residues.

V gene TRBV7-2 combines with J gene TRBJ2-7; 8 nucleotides match TRBD1. The CDR3 runs to 14 residues. Germline CDR1 reads SGHTA; CDR2 reads FQGNSA. V lost 5 bases to trimming and J lost 4 bases; unmatched junction nucleotides: 7. The CDR3 coding sequence is TGTGCCAGCAGCGGTGCAGGGGGCTCTTACGAGCAGTACTTC. This translates into CASSGAGGSYEQYF.

The gene calls are TRBV11-2 and TRBJ2-1, with TRBD2 matching over 14 bases. The CDR3 totals 16 residues. CDR1 and CDR2 (germline): SGHAT, FQNNGV. V shed 5 bases and J 5 bases; nucleotides not matched to a gene: 5. The CDR3 coding sequence is TGTGCCAGCAGCCCCCCGACTAGCGGGAGGGACAATGAGCAGTTCTTC. Protein product: CASSPPTSGRDNEQFF.

This chain connects TRBV30 to TRBJ2-1; D not resolved. The CDR3 sequence is 14 residues long. V lost 0 bases and J lost 0, with 6 bases in between. Germline V gene data show CDR1 as GTSNPN and CDR2 as SVGIG (reference sequence). The CDR3, as DNA: TGTGCCTGGAGTGTCTCGAGCTCCTACAATGAGCAGTTCTTC. Protein sequence: CAWSVSSSYNEQFF.

The chain uses TRBV9 and TRBJ2-2; no definite D call. The CDR3 contains 12 residues. Germline V lookup: CDR1 SGDLS, CDR2 YYNGEE. V was trimmed by 0 bases and J by 6 bases, leaving 3 bases between them. CDR3: CASSVAAGELFF. The CDR3 DNA reads as TGTGCCAGCAGCGTAGCGGCCGGGGAGCTGTTTTTT. The whole variable domain, filled in from reference TRBV9 and TRBJ2-2, reads DSGVTQTPKHLITATGQRVTLRCSPRSGDLSVYWYQQSLDQGLQFLIQYYNGEERAKGNILERFSAQQFPDLHSELNLSSLELGDSALYFCASSVAAGELFFGEGSRLTVL.

The V and J genes are TRBV28 and TRBJ1-2, with D possibly matching TRBD1 (5 bases). The V and J ends lost 4 bases and 1 base respectively, with 16 bases between them. This CDR3 has 16 amino acids. CDR1 and CDR2 from the germline V gene are MDHEN and SYDVKM. The CDR3 bases are TGTGCCAGCAGTTCCCCCCGGGGGACCGGTAACTATGGCTACACCTTC. Amino acids: CASSSPRGTGNYGYTF.

The chain uses TRBV7-9 and TRBJ2-5; D is uncertain. With 0 bases removed from V and 4 bases from J, the gap between germline ends came to 12 bases. The CDR3 spans 15 residues. Germline CDR1 SEHNR, CDR2 FQNEAQ (reference sequence). In DNA form, the CDR3 reads TGTGCCAGCAGCTTAGCTCGACTCCCCGGAGAGACCCAGTACTTC. It is translated as CASSLARLPGETQYF.

The chain joins TRBV30 to TRBJ1-6; D not certain. Trimming removed 5 bases at V and 8 bases at J, with 13 bases between. This CDR3 has 13 amino acids. Per the germline V gene, CDR1 is GTSNPN and CDR2 is SVGIG (reference sequence). The CDR3 reads CAWGPRFDSPLHF. The DNA for the CDR3 is TGTGCCTGGGGTCCAAGGTTCGATTCACCCCTCCACTTT.